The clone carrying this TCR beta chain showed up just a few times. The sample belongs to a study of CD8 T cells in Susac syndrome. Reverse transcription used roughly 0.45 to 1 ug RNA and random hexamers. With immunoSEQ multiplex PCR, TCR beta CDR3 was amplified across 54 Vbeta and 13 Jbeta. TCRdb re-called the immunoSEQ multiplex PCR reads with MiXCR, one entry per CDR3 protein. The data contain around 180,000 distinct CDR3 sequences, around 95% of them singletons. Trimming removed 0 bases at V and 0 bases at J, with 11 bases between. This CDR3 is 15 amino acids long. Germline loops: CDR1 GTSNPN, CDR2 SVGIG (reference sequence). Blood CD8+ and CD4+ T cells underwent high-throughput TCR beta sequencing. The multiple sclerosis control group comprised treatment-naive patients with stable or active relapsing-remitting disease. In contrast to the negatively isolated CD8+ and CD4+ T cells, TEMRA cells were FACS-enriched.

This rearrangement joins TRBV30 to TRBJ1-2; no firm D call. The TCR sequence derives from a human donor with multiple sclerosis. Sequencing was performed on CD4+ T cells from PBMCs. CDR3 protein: CAWSVVRGANYGYTF. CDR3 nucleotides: TGTGCCTGGAGTGTTGTACGGGGAGCTAACTATGGCTACACCTTC.